Reported below is one TCR beta chain. This sample is part of a study of T cell responses to AZD1222 COVID-19 vaccine. The table came from immunoSEQ multiplex PCR; TCRdb's copy has only in-frame clones and leaves some out. Of about 76,000 clones detected, approximately 90% appear once; the ten largest clones hold approximately 10%. The CDR3 consists of 15 residues. The germline V gene encodes CDR1 SGHDT and CDR2 YYEEEE. V shed 0 bases and J shed 11 bases, with 18 bases lying between them. The sequences come from peripheral blood, collected on day 0 of AZD1222 vaccination. This chain joins TRBV5-6 and TRBJ1-5; D not certain. The sequence derives from an adult in good health. CDR3 region: CASSLGGSLAEAQHF. The DNA of the CDR3 is TGTGCCAGCAGCTTGGGTGGCAGCCTAGCAGAGGCCCAGCATTTT.